A single sample gave rise to the 19 T cell receptor beta chains below, sequenced in a study of T cells in Graves' hyperthyroidism and ophthalmopathy. Amplified TCR beta CDR3 regions derived from RNA transcripts. The TCR CDR3 first-round RT-PCR relied on the HTBI primer set. TCRdb independently ran MiXCR on the multiplex PCR reads; one entry per CDR3 protein. The sample lists about 290,000 distinct CDR3 sequences, roughly 13% seen once, with 7.9% in the top ten. The specimen was blood. Receptor source: a woman in her thirties or forties with Graves' hyperthyroidism.

This clonotype showed up just a few times. The V and J genes are TRBV5-4 and TRBJ1-2; weak D call: TRBD1 (5 bases). In germline, CDR1 is SGHNT, CDR2 YYREEE (reference sequence). CDR3 length: 13 residues. V was cut by 6 bases and J by 7 bases, with 16 bases left in between. The chain's CDR3 is CASNQGGEGGYTF. CDR3 DNA sequence: TGTGCCAGCAACCAGGGAGGGGAAGGTGGCTACACCTTC.

This rearrangement joins TRBV7-3 to TRBJ2-1; 8 bases map to TRBD2. CDR1 and CDR2 from the germline V gene are SGHTA and FQGTGA. The CDR3 is 16 residues long. J lost 3 bases, V lost 3 bases, and 7 bases had no gene match. The DNA for the CDR3 is TGTGCCAGCAGCTTGTTAGCGGGGACGGTCTACAATGAGCAGTTCTTC. It encodes CASSLLAGTVYNEQFF.

The sample holds many counts of this clonotype. One end of the junction fails to match germline, which may point to a read error. This chain links TRBV7-9 with TRBJ1-2, with 9 positions matching TRBD1. This CDR3 is 15 amino acids long. CDR1 is SEHNR and CDR2 is FQNEAQ in the germline V gene (reference sequence). The CDR3 sequence is CASSLGTGSYYGYTF. In DNA form, the CDR3 reads TGTGCCAGCAGTTTAGGGACAGGGTCCTACTATGGCTACACCTTC.

The sample holds many counts of this clonotype. The genes are TRBV20-1 and TRBJ1-1; TRBD1 aligns across 8 bases. The junction had 9 bases not matched to a gene; V was cut back by 5 bases and J by 1 base. CDR1 DFQATT and CDR2 SNEGSKA come from the germline V gene (reference sequence). CDR3 length: 15 amino acids. This chain's CDR3 is CSARILTGENTEAFF. The DNA of the CDR3 is TGCAGTGCTCGGATTTTGACAGGGGAGAACACTGAAGCTTTCTTT.

This sequence joins TRBV5-1 and TRBJ2-3; 7 bases map to TRBD1. CDR1 is SGHRS and CDR2 is YFSETQ in the germline V gene. The length of the CDR3 is 16 residues. Germline trimming cut 3 bases from V and 1 base from J; bases unmatched to any gene: 8. CDR3 in amino acids: CASSSPDRVGTDTQYF. For the CDR3, the DNA is TGCGCCAGCAGCTCCCCTGACAGGGTAGGCACAGATACGCAGTATTTT. Combining the CDR3 with reference TRBV5-1 and TRBJ2-3 gives the whole variable domain KAGVTQTPRYLIKTRGQQVTLSCSPISGHRSVSWYQQTPGQGLQFLFEYFSETQRNKGNFPGRFSGRQFSNSRSEMNVSTLELGDSALYLCASSSPDRVGTDTQYFGPGTRLTVL.

On this clonotype: Given a much more abundant clone one base away, this may be a read error. This sequence joins TRBV7-2 and TRBJ2-7, with a weak D call TRBD2 (6 bases). TRBJ2-1 explains the end of the DNA better; the J call may be wrong. Germline V gene lookup returns CDR1 SGHTA and CDR2 FQGNSA. The CDR3 extends over 13 amino acids. CDR3 DNA sequence: TGTGCCAGCAGTGTCCGGGACTCCTACGAGCAGTTCTTC. Translating it yields CASSVRDSYEQFF.

This clonotype was detected many times. The rearrangement joins TRBV6-1 to TRBJ2-7, with D unclear. Germline CDR1 and CDR2: MNHNS and SASEGT. V was shortened by 6 bases and J by 2 bases, with 11 bases between the two germline ends. CDR3 length equals 13 residues. The CDR3 DNA reads as TGTGCCAGCAGCGAGGCCGTCCCCTACGAGCAGTACTTC. Translating gives CASSEAVPYEQYF.

This clonotype showed up many times. This sequence joins TRBV13 and TRBJ1-4; no clear D gene. The germline V and J ends were trimmed by 5 bases and 4 bases, with 8 bases remaining between them. Germline CDR1 reads PRHDT; CDR2 reads FYEKMQ (reference sequence). This CDR3 has 13 residues. The CDR3 spells CASSLEHNEKLFF. The DNA for the CDR3 is TGTGCCAGCAGCCTAGAACATAATGAAAAACTGTTTTTT.

The chain has TRBV9 and TRBJ1-6, with D unresolved. The CDR3 contains 15 residues. Germline V lookup: CDR1 SGDLS, CDR2 YYNGEE. Between the trimmed V and J ends, which lost 0 bases and 5 bases, there was a span of 9 bases. CDR3 in DNA: TGTGCCAGCAGCGTAGGGGGAAACGATAATTCACCCCTCCACTTT. Protein: CASSVGGNDNSPLHF. Complete variable domain (other parts from reference TRBV9 and TRBJ1-6): DSGVTQTPKHLITATGQRVTLRCSPRSGDLSVYWYQQSLDQGLQFLIQYYNGEERAKGNILERFSAQQFPDLHSELNLSSLELGDSALYFCASSVGGNDNSPLHFGNGTRLTVT.

There are many counts of this clonotype. The chain joins TRBV2 to TRBJ2-1; a weak D match, TRBD2 (5 bases). There are 13 residues in the CDR3. Deletions cut 10 bases from V and 1 base from J, with 11 bases between. Germline CDR1 is SNHLY and CDR2 is FYNNEI. CDR3 region: CATSGDSYNEQFF. CDR3 DNA: TGTGCCACCTCCGGGGATTCCTACAATGAGCAGTTCTTC.

At least ten counts were recorded for this clonotype. The genes are TRBV3-1 and TRBJ2-1, with a weak D call TRBD1 (5 bases). The CDR3 consists of 16 residues. Germline V CDR1 and CDR2: LGHDT, YNNKEL (reference sequence). V lost 1 base and J lost 0, with 10 bases in between. CDR3 sequence (DNA): TGTGCCAGCAGCCAAGGCTCGCAGGGCTCCTACAATGAGCAGTTCTTC. Protein product: CASSQGSQGSYNEQFF.

DNA of the CDR3: TGTGCCAGCAGTGTCTACAGGGTTGGCACAGATACGCAGTATTTT. It yields the protein CASSVYRVGTDTQYF. This sequence joins TRBV6-1 and TRBJ2-3; TRBD1 might be the D (6 bases). Trimming cost V 4 bases and J 1 base, with 12 bases left between them. CDR1 is MNHNS, CDR2 SASEGT, per germline. CDR3 size: 15 residues.

Only a few counts were recorded for this clonotype. The chain recombines TRBV18 with TRBJ1-4; D not resolved. Per the germline V gene, CDR1 is KGHSH and CDR2 is LQKENI. The CDR3 is made up of 15 amino acids. Trimming removed 3 bases from V and 11 bases from J, with 19 bases in between. DNA for the CDR3: TGTGCCAGCTCACCTGGCCCGGCCCTACCCGGGAAACTGTTTTTT. This sequence encodes CASSPGPALPGKLFF.

This clonotype was detected many times. The chain has TRBV6-1 and TRBJ1-4; 7 nucleotides agree with TRBD1. CDR3 length: 14 amino acids. With 6 bases clipped from V and 5 bases from J, the junction kept 6 bases outside the gene matches. CDR1 is MNHNS and CDR2 is SASEGT in the germline V gene. CDR3 nucleotide sequence: TGTGCCAGCAGCCCGACAGGGATCAATGAAAAACTGTTTTTT. Amino acid sequence: CASSPTGINEKLFF.

This clonotype was recorded many times. The chain joins TRBV11-2 to TRBJ2-5, with 7 bases aligning to TRBD1. CDR3 length: 14 residues. Germline loops: CDR1 SGHAT, CDR2 FQNNGV. The junction had 6 bases not matched to a gene; V was cut back by 3 bases and J by 5 bases. The CDR3: CASSFRGGWETQYF. In DNA form, the CDR3 reads TGTGCCAGCAGCTTTCGAGGGGGCTGGGAGACCCAGTACTTC.

This clonotype was counted many times. V is TRBV30 and J is TRBJ1-1, with unresolved D. Germline CDR1 GTSNPN, CDR2 SVGIG (reference sequence). With 3 bases removed from V and 0 bases from J, the gap between germline ends came to 14 bases. There are 15 residues in the CDR3. The CDR3 is CAWSEPGRLNTEAFF. Here the CDR3 DNA reads TGTGCCTGGAGCGAACCGGGCCGACTGAACACTGAAGCTTTCTTT.

This clonotype has at least ten counts. V and J are TRBV2 and TRBJ2-5; D not resolved. The length of the CDR3 is 12 residues. CDR1 is SNHLY and CDR2 is FYNNEI in the germline V gene. V gave up 6 bases and J gave up 0 bases, with 5 bases separating them. The CDR3 here is CASRKYQETQYF. The CDR3 DNA reads as TGTGCCAGCAGGAAGTACCAAGAGACCCAGTACTTC.

This clonotype was recorded many times. CDR3 nucleotides: TGCGCCAGCAGGGTTGCGGGAGTTTCCTACAATGAGCAGTTCTTC. Protein product: CASRVAGVSYNEQFF. V gene TRBV5-1 combines with J gene TRBJ2-1, with 7 positions matching TRBD2. There are 15 residues in the CDR3. V lost 5 bases to trimming and J lost 1 base; unmatched junction nucleotides: 6. Germline V gene sequence: CDR1 SGHRS, CDR2 YFSETQ.

There are a few counts of this clonotype. The J gene is TRBJ1-1, the V gene TRBV7-9, with a weak D call TRBD1 (6 bases). V was trimmed by 6 bases and J by 0 bases, leaving 14 bases between them. The CDR3 extends over 15 amino acids. CDR1 and CDR2 from the germline V gene are SEHNR and FQNEAQ (reference sequence). The CDR3 sequence: CASRPRDRLNTEAFF. CDR3 nucleotide sequence: TGTGCCAGCAGGCCCAGAGACAGGTTGAACACTGAAGCTTTCTTT.